The present entry profiles one T cell receptor (beta chain) with its context. The V segment lost 7 bases and the J segment 1 base; nucleotides outside the gene matches: 11. The CDR3 runs 16 residues. The germline gives CDR1 SEHNR, CDR2 FQNEAQ (reference sequence). The sample comes from a study of blood T cell repertoires in COVID-19. Study-level background: There were acute and convalescent COVID-19 samples, and they came from the United States, Italy and Spain. T cells, B-cell-depleted T cells, or PBMCs provided the cDNA or gDNA that served as material.

Original methodology: Amplification of reference gene primers provided the estimated nucleated cell counts. The method was immunoSEQ multiplex PCR; TCRdb's version includes in-frame clones alone and lacks a portion of them. V, J and clone size reflect that table, while D and trimming were determined from the DNA. The top ten clones hold about 1% of a sample with roughly 32,000 clones, roughly 91% of them seen once. The receptor comes from a man between 70 and 80 years old with active or convalescent COVID-19. V and J are TRBV7-9 and TRBJ2-3; 7 positions match TRBD1. Sequencing was performed on peripheral blood. CDR3 amino acids: CASNPAKGQGTDTQYF. CDR3 bases: TGTGCCAGCAACCCAGCCAAAGGACAGGGCACAGATACGCAGTATTTT.